This record concerns one T cell receptor beta chain sequence. Its matching antigen is unknown. This entry is derived from a study of T cell responses to AZD1222 COVID-19 vaccine. Method: immunoSEQ multiplex PCR; TCRdb's copy keeps in-frame clones and lacks some. The sample gives 150,000 to 200,000 clones, over 70% of which show up once; less than 3% is in the top ten. V lost 5 bases and J lost 9, with 11 bases in between. The germline CDR1 and CDR2 sequences are SGHTA and FQGTGA. This CDR3 contains 13 residues. Findings of the study overall: Close to half of all spike-specific TCRs reportedly target regions of the variants that are unmutated. Clonal diversity was possibly underestimated; the donors were predominantly white British and more often female. With dominance at 160-218 and 743-854, vaccine-associated CD4 TCRs spanned spike. Repertoires were obtained solely post-peak T cell response.

The chain carries TRBV7-3 and TRBJ1-6, with a possible D match to TRBD1 (5 bases). Material: peripheral blood, obtained on day 0 of MenACWY control vaccination. The sequence was collected from an adult in good health. The CDR3 DNA is TGTGCCAGCAGCGGATTGAGGGGTTCACCCCTCCACTTT. Translation gives CASSGLRGSPLHF.